Sequencing of this T cell receptor (beta chain) was carried out in a study of shared clonotypes between healthy human individuals (dated by TCRdb to 2018 to 2021). For the study in its entirety: A couple of women and a few men aged 18 to 49 years were included in the cohort. Per donor, three plates each were used for CD4 naive and CD4 memory, two for CD8 naive, and one for CD8 memory. Blood TCR repertoires of about 5 healthy adults were deeply sequenced to estimate repertoire size and the extent of clonotype sharing between individuals. Libraries were prepared and TCR repertoires were sequenced by different laboratories using diverse techniques, in order to increase sequencing depth and limit assay-specific biases. Each donor's leukapheresis produced roughly between roughly 0.85 and 9.5 billion PBMCs.

This clone was recorded once. Its recognized antigen is unknown. No base qualities exist here, and no much larger clone lies one base off it. Using the deep immunoSEQ assay, multiplex PCR amplified TCR CDR3 regions from genomic DNA. Extracted genomic DNA from each cell subset was spread evenly across all wells of several immunoSEQ 96-well plates, with each plate serving as a replicate. For sorted subsets, around 0.2 ug genomic DNA, equal to some 28,000 T cell genomes, was loaded into each replicate PCR. The purified libraries were quantified using a Qubit 3.0 fluorometer, sized with a Bioanalyzer 2100, and then quantified again using the KAPA Library Quantification kit. Every immunoSEQ 96-well plate was sequenced on a separate single-read 150-cycle Illumina NextSeq 550 flow cell. The study's processing was this. Because the immunoSEQ output held only junctional sequences and lacked quality scores, the filtering could not match the filtering applied to full-length reads. Sequences were annotated with PyIR, a Python wrapper for IgBLAST v1.9, using IMGT germline references to assign V/J genes and CDR3. Reads with weak V/J assignments (E-value above 1e-6), missing CDR3, stop codons, out-of-frame junctions, or ambiguous translated residues were removed. A V3J clonotype was defined by an identical inferred V gene, J gene, and CDR3 amino acid sequence. To compute the percentage overlap between repertoires, the number of shared unique clonotypes was divided by the size of the smaller repertoire. Three approaches were used to assess repertoire richness: RTK rarefaction, the Chao1 estimator, and Recon v2.1 estimates of unobserved clonotypes. Generation probabilities were computed with OLGA for all TCRbeta clonotypes obtained by the gDNA method from four donors. TCRdb took this table from immuneACCESS and kept in-frame rearrangements with V and J called. Such tables lack part of the clones; where checked against another copy, unresolved V genes explain under half of the gap, and the rest is unexplained. V and J calls and clone size are given by that table; D and trimming were obtained from the DNA. This sample comprises approximately 1.1 million clones, 70% to 80% of them detected only once. The ten largest clones take up approximately 0.5% of the sample.

What the work shows at the level of the full study, not this receptor alone: Sampling was restricted to blood, and TCR repertoires in tissue are likely to differ from TCR repertoires in blood. Around 5% of naive CD4, 3.5% of naive CD8, roughly 2.4% of memory CD4, and over 0.35% of memory CD8 clonotypes were shared across a few donors. Pairwise subsampling indicated that sequencing depth was expected to affect the degree of clonotype sharing among donors. Compared with non-shared clonotypes, the clonotypes found in all four sorted-subset donors had higher generation probabilities. Naive subsets generally had larger estimated clonotype richness than memory subsets. Because the study included a small number of donors, the genetic and exposure-history diversity represented was limited. Even with the large sequencing depth, rarefaction of the sorted-subset datasets indicated that sequencing was incomplete.

V was cut back by 4 bases and J by 5 bases, leaving a gap of 9 bases between them. The CDR3 starts with the cysteine, ends with the phenylalanine, and has 13 residues. Left in the record is the CDR3 DNA by itself, 39 bases read in frame from the first base. CDR1 and CDR2 (SNHLY, FYNNEI) derive from the germline V gene. The donors were healthy, HIV-negative adults with no recently reported acute infections or vaccinations. Only Caucasian adults living in Nashville, Tennessee, USA were represented among the donors. CD4+ T cells were enriched by magnetic negative selection; naive cells were then positively selected on CD45RA, and the negative fraction formed the memory subset. Blood was collected by leukapheresis, and PBMCs were isolated by Ficoll-Histopaque density gradient centrifugation and then cryopreserved in liquid nitrogen vapor phase. Analytical flow cytometry was used to check the purity and quantity of every magnetically sorted T cell population. Genomic DNA was isolated from each sorted fraction and quantified by UV absorbance on a Nanodrop 2000c.

This sequence uses TRBV2 and TRBJ2-4; the D segment cannot be called with confidence. The material sequenced was memory CD4+ T cells from PBMCs. Read against the paper, the sample's cell subset or site label means: CD45RA-negative fraction. This TCR came from a man aged 18 to 30 in good health. Some clones in this sample may be carry-over from other donors' samples. Here is the DNA: TGTGCCAGCAGTGTCACGACGGAAAACATTCAGTACTTC. This encodes CASSVTTENIQYF.